This TCR beta chain was found in a study of PD-1 blockade in classical Hodgkin lymphoma. The germline V and J ends were trimmed by 1 base and 2 bases, with 9 bases remaining between them. The CDR3 is 15 residues long. Germline V gene sequence: CDR1 SGHTA, CDR2 FQGNSA. With respect to this clone: The antigen remains undetermined.

Data came from immunoSEQ multiplex PCR; TCRdb stores just in-frame clones and leaves some out. This table holds 20,000 or so clones, more than 75% found once. Study results and limitations: Significantly greater TCR diversity emerged by C4D1 in CD4+ cells but not CD8+ cells.

Time point given: cycle 4 day 1 (C4D1), after less than seven weeks of nivolumab. Brentuximab vedotin exposure varied, and every patient relapsed after autologous stem cell transplantation. The V and J genes are TRBV7-2 and TRBJ1-3; D is uncertain. The sample in question was peripheral blood mononuclear cells (PBMCs), obtained before the fourth cycle of nivolumab. This clonotype was obtained from a human donor with classical Hodgkin lymphoma. This chain's CDR3 is CASSLGAPPGNTIYF. For the CDR3, the DNA is TGTGCCAGCAGCTTAGGGGCCCCGCCTGGAAACACCATATATTTT.